The 31 T cell receptor beta chains listed next were all sequenced from one sample in a study of blood T cell repertoires in COVID-19. The table came from immunoSEQ multiplex PCR; TCRdb's copy has only in-frame clones and leaves some out. The sample yields 250,000 to 300,000 clones, around 86% seen once. Source material: PBMCs or T cells enriched from blood (not recorded which). The receptors derive from a middle-aged woman who had recovered from COVID-19.

This sequence joins TRBV29-1 and TRBJ1-1, with D unresolved. There are 13 residues in the CDR3. The germline V gene encodes CDR1 SQVTM and CDR2 ANQGSEA. Deletions cut 0 bases from V and 1 base from J, with 6 bases between. DNA of the CDR3: TGCAGCGTTGAAGATGCGGGGAACACTGAAGCTTTCTTT. This encodes CSVEDAGNTEAFF.

The rearrangement uses TRBV24-1 and TRBJ2-3; D is uncertain. CDR1 KGHDR and CDR2 SFDVKD come from the germline V gene. The CDR3 has 14 residues. Trimming left V 6 bases short and J 0 bases short, with 9 bases between. The CDR3: CATSSGRSTDTQYF. The CDR3 DNA reads TGTGCCACCAGTAGTGGCCGTAGCACAGATACGCAGTATTTT.

J is TRBJ1-2 and V is TRBV2, with unresolved D. Germline V gene sequence: CDR1 SNHLY, CDR2 FYNNEI. The CDR3 is 16 residues long. Deletions cut 8 bases from V and 3 bases from J, with 22 bases between. CDR3 sequence reads: CASGKVEDRQDYGYTF. The CDR3 region has the DNA TGTGCCAGCGGAAAAGTGGAAGATCGGCAGGACTATGGCTACACCTTC. The full variable domain, completed using reference TRBV2 and TRBJ1-2, is EPEVTQTPSHQVTQMGQEVILRCVPISNHLYFYWYRQILGQKVEFLVSFYNNEISEKSEIFDDQFSVERPDGSNFTLKIRSTKLEDSAMYFCASGKVEDRQDYGYTFGSGTRLTVV.

The CDR3 DNA follows: TGCAGCGTTGTACGGCAGGGGATAGAGCAGTACTTC. Encoded protein: CSVVRQGIEQYF. The V call is TRBV29-1, the J call TRBJ2-7; D is possibly TRBD1 (6 bases). V gave up 4 bases and J gave up 7 bases, with 14 bases separating them. CDR3 length equals 12 residues. In germline, CDR1 is SQVTM, CDR2 ANQGSEA.

Comment on this clone: Other DNA sequences of this sample code for an identical CDR3. V usage is TRBV19 and J usage is TRBJ1-1, with TRBD1 matching 8 bases. CDR1 is LNHDA, CDR2 SQIVND, per germline (reference sequence). The length of the CDR3 is 13 residues. Losses at the gene ends were 4 bases for V and 5 bases for J; bases not matched to a gene: 3. The CDR3 here is CASSTTGDTEAFF. CDR3 coding DNA: TGTGCCAGTAGTACGACAGGGGATACTGAAGCTTTCTTT.

The chain combines TRBV6-5 with TRBJ1-6; 7 bases are shared with TRBD1. V trimming: 6 bases; J trimming: 7 bases; junction bases outside the gene matches: 9. CDR1 and CDR2 from the germline V gene are MNHEY and SVGAGI. The CDR3 spans 15 residues. The CDR3 reads CASRRDRARNSPLHF. The DNA of the CDR3 is TGTGCCAGCAGACGTGACAGGGCTCGAAATTCACCCCTCCACTTT.

CDR3 amino acids: CASRLRDSVYEQYF. CDR3 nucleotide sequence: TGTGCAAGTCGCCTACGGGACTCAGTCTACGAGCAGTACTTC. V and J are TRBV12-2 and TRBJ2-7; the D call of TRBD2 is as the table states it, not checked on the DNA. TRBV12-2 is assigned pseudogene status. The CDR3 runs to 14 residues.

This clone was seen repeatedly, ten times or more. The gene calls are TRBV5-4 and TRBJ2-7, with D maybe TRBD1 (6 bases). The V gene's germline CDR1 is SGHNT and CDR2 YYREEE (reference sequence). CDR3 length: 15 residues. V gave up 4 bases and J gave up 3 bases, with 17 bases separating them. The CDR3 reads CASSPSPGANYEQYF. The CDR3 coding sequence is TGTGCCAGCAGCCCCAGTCCAGGGGCTAACTACGAGCAGTACTTC. Combining the CDR3 with reference TRBV5-4 and TRBJ2-7 gives the whole variable domain ETGVTQSPTHLIKTRGQQVTLRCSSQSGHNTVSWYQQALGQGPQFIFQYYREEENGRGNFPPRFSGLQFPNYSSELNVNALELDDSALYLCASSPSPGANYEQYFGPGTRLTVT.

The genes are TRBV7-6 and TRBJ1-1; no firm D call. CDR1 is SGHVS, CDR2 FNYEAQ, per germline. V was shortened by 1 base and J by 3 bases, with 6 bases between the two germline ends. The length of the CDR3 is 13 residues. CDR3 loop: CASSLGAYTEAFF. The DNA of the CDR3 is TGTGCCAGCAGCTTAGGGGCATACACTGAAGCTTTCTTT.

This clone showed up just once. This chain connects TRBV30 to TRBJ1-3; TRBD1 matches 7 bases. CDR3 length: 18 residues. Germline CDR1 reads GTSNPN; CDR2 reads SVGIG (reference sequence). With V trimmed by 3 bases and J by 8 bases, 22 bases remained unmatched. The CDR3 DNA is TGTGCCTGGAGCCAGACTTACCAAACGACAGGGAAGAGAGACACCATATATTTT. This codes for CAWSQTYQTTGKRDTIYF.

In its sample, this clone was seen a few times. The rearrangement links TRBV6-6 to TRBJ2-7; 7 bases match TRBD2. The CDR3 contains 13 residues. Germline V gives CDR1 MNHNY, CDR2 SVGAGI (reference sequence). After removal of 6 bases from V and 2 bases from J, the junction contained 4 bases not matched to a gene. The CDR3, as DNA: TGTGCCAGCAGGCGGGGGAAAGCCTACGAGCAGTACTTC. Its protein product is CASRRGKAYEQYF.

The chain links TRBV19 to TRBJ1-5; D is perhaps TRBD1 (5 bases). V lost 6 bases and J lost 6, with 12 bases in between. This CDR3 spans 13 amino acids. The germline V gene has CDR1 LNHDA and CDR2 SQIVND (reference sequence). The CDR3 loop is CASSSGFPQPQHF. CDR3 nucleotide sequence: TGTGCCAGTAGCTCAGGGTTCCCTCAGCCCCAGCATTTT.

Worth noting for this clone: This CDR3 is also generated by other DNA sequences in the sample. The chain uses TRBV7-9 and TRBJ1-4; 10 bases fit TRBD1. With V trimmed by 5 bases and J by 5 bases, 5 bases remained unmatched. Germline assignment: CDR1 SEHNR and CDR2 FQNEAQ (reference sequence). The CDR3 spans 15 residues. CDR3 sequence: CASSPRQGANEKLFF. The DNA of the CDR3 is TGTGCCAGCAGCCCTCGACAGGGGGCGAATGAAAAACTGTTTTTT.

This chain joins TRBV19 and TRBJ2-2; 9 bases line up with TRBD2. Trimming removed 2 bases from V and 3 bases from J; junction bases left unmatched: 7. The CDR3 consists of 17 residues. The germline CDR1 and CDR2 sequences are LNHDA and SQIVND (reference sequence). The CDR3 DNA follows: TGTGCCAGTAGTATATTCCTAGCGGGAAAATACACCGGGGAGCTGTTTTTT. It encodes CASSIFLAGKYTGELFF.

V usage is TRBV7-9 and J usage is TRBJ2-1; TRBD1 aligns across 8 bases. Germline assignment: CDR1 SEHNR and CDR2 FQNEAQ (reference sequence). This CDR3 contains 16 residues. The J segment lost 0 bases and the V segment lost 3 bases, leaving 4 bases of the junction unmatched. Here the CDR3 DNA reads TGTGCCAGCAGCTTCACAGGGGGGAGCTCCTACAATGAGCAGTTCTTC. Its translation: CASSFTGGSSYNEQFF. Filled out from reference TRBV7-9 and TRBJ2-1, the complete variable domain reads DTGVSQNPRHKITKRGQNVTFRCDPISEHNRLYWYRQTLGQGPEFLTYFQNEAQLEKSRLLSDRFSAERPKGSFSTLEIQRTEQGDSAMYLCASSFTGGSSYNEQFFGPGTRLTVL.

The V gene is TRBV6-2 or TRBV6-3, the J gene TRBJ2-2; perhaps TRBD1 as D (5 bases). The CDR3 has 14 residues. Deletions cut 6 bases from V and 6 bases from J, with 14 bases between. Germline V gene sequence: CDR1 MNHEY, CDR2 SVGEGT. The CDR3 protein is CASSPNSGSGELFF. The CDR3 DNA reads TGTGCCAGCAGCCCTAATTCAGGGTCCGGGGAGCTGTTTTTT.

In regard to this clone: The same CDR3 is also encoded by other DNA sequences in this sample. The rearrangement uses TRBV5-1 and TRBJ2-2, with 7 nucleotides matching TRBD1. This CDR3 comprises 15 residues. Losses at the gene ends were 4 bases for V and 0 bases for J; bases not matched to a gene: 3. Germline CDR1 is SGHRS and CDR2 is YFSETQ. The CDR3 bases are TGCGCCAGCAGCCCCGGGACAGCGAACACCGGGGAGCTGTTTTTT. Translation gives CASSPGTANTGELFF.

The V gene is TRBV6-5, the J gene TRBJ2-3; tentatively, D is TRBD2 (5 bases). Germline loops: CDR1 MNHEY, CDR2 SVGAGI. V lost 6 bases and J lost 12, with 16 bases in between. The CDR3 consists of 12 residues. The CDR3 region is CASRTVASRQYF. The CDR3 bases are TGTGCCAGCAGGACTGTGGCTAGCAGACAGTATTTT.

The rearrangement joins TRBV18 to TRBJ2-1; TRBD2 matches at 9 bases. Germline values: CDR1 KGHSH, CDR2 LQKENI. The CDR3 totals 18 residues. V dropped 3 bases and J dropped 0; count of bases not matched to a gene: 9. The CDR3 reads CASSPYALAGSSYNEQFF. The CDR3 DNA is TGTGCCAGCTCACCTTACGCTCTAGCGGGAAGCTCCTACAATGAGCAGTTCTTC. The variable domain in full, completed from reference TRBV18 and TRBJ2-1, reads NAGVMQNPRHLVRRRGQEARLRCSPMKGHSHVYWYRQLPEEGLKFMVYLQKENIIDESGMPKERFSAEFPKEGPSILRIQQVVRGDSAAYFCASSPYALAGSSYNEQFFGPGTRLTVL.

The CDR3 nucleotides are TGCGCCAGCAGCGCCCGACCGGGACAACCGAACACCGGGGAGCTGTTTTTT. Residues: CASSARPGQPNTGELFF. This rearrangement joins TRBV4-1 to TRBJ2-2; TRBD1 might be the D (6 bases). Germline V gives CDR1 MGHRA, CDR2 YSYEKL. This CDR3 region has 17 residues. V was pared by 5 bases and J by 0 bases, with 16 bases between.

V is TRBV29-1 and J is TRBJ2-7; D might be TRBD2 (6 bases). V was shortened by 4 bases and J by 4 bases, with 17 bases between the two germline ends. Germline values: CDR1 SQVTM, CDR2 ANQGSEA. This CDR3 region has 14 residues. In nucleotides, the CDR3 is TGCAGCGTTGTTCTCCGGGGGACCTATTACGAGCAGTACTTC. Protein: CSVVLRGTYYEQYF.

The CDR3 loop is CASSLGPGVNTEAFF. Written as DNA, the CDR3 is TGTGCCAGCAGCTTGGGGCCAGGTGTGAACACTGAAGCTTTCTTT. The chain recombines TRBV5-5 with TRBJ1-1, with D hard to call. The CDR3 has 15 amino acids. V gave up 0 bases and J gave up 0 bases, with 9 bases separating them. Germline V gene lookup returns CDR1 SGHKS and CDR2 YYEKEE (reference sequence).

The chain has TRBV18 and TRBJ2-5, with D perhaps TRBD2 (6 bases). V shed 2 bases and J shed 5 bases, with 9 bases lying between them. Germline V gene lookup returns CDR1 KGHSH and CDR2 LQKENI. The CDR3 is made up of 13 amino acids. The CDR3 here is CASSPGGLETQYF. In nucleotides, the CDR3 is TGTGCCAGCTCACCAGGGGGGTTGGAGACCCAGTACTTC.

This clone was seen a single time. V gene TRBV3-1 (or the pseudogene TRBV3-2) combines with J gene TRBJ1-2; a weak D match, TRBD1 (5 bases). With 0 bases removed from V and 4 bases from J, the gap between germline ends came to 21 bases. Germline-derived CDR1 and CDR2 are LGHDT and YNNKEL (reference sequence). This CDR3 contains 18 residues. CDR3 residues: CASSQDALGRGSGYGYTF. DNA of the CDR3: TGTGCCAGCAGCCAAGATGCCCTGGGGAGGGGTTCTGGCTATGGCTACACCTTC.

The V call is TRBV7-3, the J call TRBJ2-1; 10 nucleotides agree with TRBD2. V was clipped by 1 base and J by 5 bases; unmatched bases: 5. From germline, CDR1 is SGHTA and CDR2 FQGTGA. The CDR3 is 16 amino acids. CDR3 in DNA: TGTGCCAGCAGCTTAATGAGCGGGGGGGCCCACAATGAGCAGTTCTTC. Translated, it gives CASSLMSGGAHNEQFF.

The chain couples TRBV7-3 to TRBJ2-3, with 7 bases lining up with TRBD2. This CDR3 contains 18 residues. Trimming removed 0 bases from V and 2 bases from J; junction bases left unmatched: 11. CDR1 and CDR2 (germline): SGHTA, FQGTGA. This CDR3 is CASSLTLFGAGLTDTQYF. The CDR3 DNA reads as TGTGCCAGCAGCTTAACCCTTTTTGGAGCGGGGCTCACAGATACGCAGTATTTT.

The CDR3 protein is CASSPGTGGRYTEAFF. The CDR3 nucleotides are TGTGCCAGCTCACCTGGGACAGGGGGACGGTATACTGAAGCTTTCTTT. This chain joins TRBV18 and TRBJ1-1; 11 bases map to TRBD1. There are 16 residues in the CDR3. CDR1 KGHSH and CDR2 LQKENI come from the germline V gene. V lost 3 bases to trimming and J lost 5 bases; unmatched junction nucleotides: 8.

The CDR3 DNA reads as TGTGCCAGCAGTCCTATTTTAACGACAGGGAGCAATCAGCCCCAGCATTTT. It is translated as CASSPILTTGSNQPQHF. The rearrangement links TRBV27 to TRBJ1-5; 7 positions agree with TRBD1. The CDR3 contains 17 residues. The germline gives CDR1 MNHEY, CDR2 SMNVEV (reference sequence). Unmatched junction bases numbered 11, after V lost 5 bases and J lost 1 base.

The chain is built from TRBV18 and TRBJ2-5; D gene unclear. The CDR3 has 14 residues. Trimming cost V 3 bases and J 7 bases, with 15 bases left between them. Germline values: CDR1 KGHSH, CDR2 LQKENI. The CDR3 sequence: CASSPPSLVGTQYF. The CDR3 region has the DNA TGTGCCAGCTCACCCCCGTCTTTAGTCGGGACCCAGTACTTC.

The rearrangement links TRBV4-2 to TRBJ2-2; 10 positions agree with TRBD1. With V trimmed by 8 bases and J by 5 bases, 14 bases remained unmatched. Germline lookup yields CDR1 LGHNA and CDR2 YNFKEQ. The CDR3 totals 17 residues. CDR3 residues: CASEARTGGSETGELFF. The CDR3 DNA is TGTGCCAGCGAGGCCCGGACAGGGGGGTCGGAAACCGGGGAGCTGTTTTTT.

V is TRBV5-1 and J is TRBJ2-1; 8 bases are shared with TRBD1. Germline CDR1 reads SGHRS; CDR2 reads YFSETQ. V gave up 1 base and J gave up 7 bases; unmatched junction bases: 10. The CDR3 is 16 residues long. CDR3 sequence: CASSLNQGAKTNEQFF. CDR3 DNA sequence: TGCGCCAGCAGCTTGAATCAGGGGGCTAAGACGAATGAGCAGTTCTTC.